Described below is a single T cell receptor beta chain sequence and its context. The antigen is unknown. The ends lost 4 bases at V and 2 bases at J; junction bases unmatched: 5. This CDR3 contains 15 residues. In the PCR, 60 Vbeta and 13 Jbeta primers were used. The authors' processing: In a later analysis, roughly 10 million of around 75 million unique beta chains occurred in at least two donors. Clones were sequenced by immunoSEQ multiplex PCR, and TCRdb holds only the in-frame ones, with some missing. The V and J calls and clone size were taken over from that table, and D and trimming were inferred from the DNA. The sample yields fewer than 250,000 clones, 76% seen once. This specimen comes from a study of cytomegalovirus exposure and HLA in healthy donors. Study-wide findings and caveats: Listed as cytomegalovirus-associated were 150 to 200 TCR beta chains. Whilst most TCR sequences proved rare, a subset of public TCRs occurred across many donors. According to an earlier analysis, most TCR beta V segments yielded productive rearrangements about 90% or about 30% of the time.

The material sequenced was PBMCs. V is TRBV23-1 and J is TRBJ2-7; 10 bases fit TRBD1. TRBV23-1 falls under the ORF class, with uncertain function. The clonotype was recovered from a man between 18 and 35 years old in good health and CMV-seronegative. CDR3 amino acids: CASSREGTGAYEQYF. CDR3 bases: TGCGCCAGCAGTCGGGAAGGGACAGGGGCCTACGAGCAGTACTTC.